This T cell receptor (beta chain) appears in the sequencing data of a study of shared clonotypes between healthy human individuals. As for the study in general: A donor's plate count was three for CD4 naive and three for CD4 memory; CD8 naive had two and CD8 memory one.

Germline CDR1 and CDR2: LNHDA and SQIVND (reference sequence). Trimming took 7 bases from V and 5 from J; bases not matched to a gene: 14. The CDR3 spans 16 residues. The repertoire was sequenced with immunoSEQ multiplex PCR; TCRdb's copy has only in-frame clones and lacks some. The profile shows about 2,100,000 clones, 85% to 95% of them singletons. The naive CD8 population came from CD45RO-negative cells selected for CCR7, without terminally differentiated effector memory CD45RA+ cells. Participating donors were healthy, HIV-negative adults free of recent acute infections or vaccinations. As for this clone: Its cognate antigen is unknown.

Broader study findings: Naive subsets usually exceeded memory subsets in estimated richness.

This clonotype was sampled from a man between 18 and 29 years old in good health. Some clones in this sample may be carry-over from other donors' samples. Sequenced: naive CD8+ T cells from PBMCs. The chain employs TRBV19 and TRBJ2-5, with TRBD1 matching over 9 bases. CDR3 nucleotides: TGTGCCAGTACCCTGGGACAGGGCTACCCCCGGGAGACCCAGTACTTC. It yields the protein CASTLGQGYPRETQYF.